Shown below are 20 T cell receptor beta chains from a single sample sequenced in a study of cytomegalovirus exposure and HLA in healthy donors. The PCR was carried out with 60 Vbeta primers and 13 Jbeta primers. The protocol was immunoSEQ multiplex PCR, while the TCRdb copy is restricted to in-frame clones and leaves out a portion. This table has tens of thousands of clones, 50% appearing once. The sequenced sample consisted of PBMCs. The source of these receptors is a human donor in good health.

The chain recombines TRBV25-1 with TRBJ2-5, with 9 bases that match TRBD2. The J call may be incorrect, as the DNA end agrees better with TRBJ2-7. The CDR3 totals 16 residues. In germline, CDR1 is MGHDK, CDR2 SYGVNS. The CDR3 reads CASSEWFGGRAHEQYF. The CDR3 DNA reads TGTGCCAGCAGTGAATGGTTCGGCGGGAGGGCCCACGAGCAGTACTTC.

The rearrangement links TRBV4-2 to TRBJ2-5; 13 bases agree with TRBD2. The CDR3 spans 19 residues. The germline CDR1 and CDR2 sequences are LGHNA and YNFKEQ. J lost 5 bases, V lost 4 bases, and 16 bases had no gene match. CDR3 region: CASSPRGRLAGGGGETQYF. Written as DNA, the CDR3 is TGTGCCAGCAGCCCCCGGGGGAGACTAGCGGGGGGAGGAGGGGAGACCCAGTACTTC.

V and J are TRBV7-2 and TRBJ1-2, with a possible D match to TRBD1 (5 bases). Germline loops: CDR1 SGHTA, CDR2 FQGNSA. This CDR3 is 14 amino acids long. Trimming removed 1 base at V and 7 bases at J, with 13 bases between. The DNA of the CDR3 is TGTGCCAGCAGCTTAGAGGCGGGGCCGGCTGGCTACACCTTC. This gives the protein CASSLEAGPAGYTF.

The J gene is TRBJ1-5, the V gene TRBV19, with no clear D. Trimming removed 4 bases from V and 9 bases from J, with 7 bases in between. The CDR3 is 11 amino acids. In germline, CDR1 is LNHDA, CDR2 SQIVND (reference sequence). The DNA for the CDR3 is TGTGCCAGTAGTAATGGCCGGCCCCAGCATTTT. Protein sequence: CASSNGRPQHF.

Written as DNA, the CDR3 is TGCGCCAGCAGTGAAGATGATGACAGGGCAATATACTATGGCTACACCTTC. This translates into CASSEDDDRAIYYGYTF. The chain joins TRBV23-1 to TRBJ1-2, with 7 bases lining up with TRBD1. TRBV23-1 is placed among ORFs of uncertain function. The CDR3 length is 17 residues. The V gene end was trimmed by 5 bases and the J gene end by 3 bases; junction bases not matched to a gene: 15.

This rearrangement joins TRBV5-6 to TRBJ2-7, with 11 bases that match TRBD2. This CDR3 has 16 amino acids. Germline CDR1 and CDR2: SGHDT and YYEEEE. The J segment lost 8 bases and the V segment lost 4 bases, leaving 14 bases of the junction unmatched. This chain's CDR3 is CASSPGLAGSTVKQYF. DNA for the CDR3: TGTGCCAGCAGCCCCGGACTAGCGGGTTCCACTGTTAAGCAGTACTTC.

This clone showed up just a few times. This chain uses TRBV30 with TRBJ1-1; no clear D. Per germline, CDR1 GTSNPN and CDR2 SVGIG (reference sequence). Deletions cut 6 bases from V and 3 bases from J, with 20 bases between. This CDR3 region has 15 residues. The chain's CDR3 is CACAPLMAGYTEAFF. The CDR3, as DNA: TGTGCCTGCGCGCCCCTAATGGCGGGGTACACTGAAGCTTTCTTT.

The chain employs TRBV5-1 and TRBJ1-6, with 10 positions matching TRBD1. V shed 5 bases and J 9 bases; nucleotides not matched to a gene: 5. The V gene's germline CDR1 is SGHRS and CDR2 YFSETQ. This CDR3 is built from 14 residues. The CDR3 loop reads CASRAGTGVSPLHF. The CDR3, as DNA: TGCGCCAGCAGGGCCGGGACAGGGGTTTCACCCCTCCACTTT.

CDR3 in amino acids: CASSAGTGRNTIYF. The DNA for the CDR3 is TGCGCCAGCAGCGCGGGGACAGGGAGAAACACCATATATTTT. The chain has TRBV5-1 and TRBJ1-3; 9 nucleotides line up with TRBD1. This CDR3 is 14 amino acids long. Germline assignment: CDR1 SGHRS and CDR2 YFSETQ. J lost 5 bases, V lost 4 bases, and 4 bases had no gene match.

A note on this clone: The junction does not match germline at one end; this may be a read error. This rearrangement joins TRBV7-3 to TRBJ2-1, with D possibly being TRBD1 (5 bases). CDR1 and CDR2 (germline): SGHTA, FQGTGA. The CDR3 has 14 residues. As DNA, the CDR3 is TGTGCCAGCAGCTTTAGAGCAGGGATCAATGAGCGGTTCTTC. It encodes CASSFRAGINERFF.

The chain recombines TRBV6-5 with TRBJ2-3, with D maybe TRBD2 (6 bases). The CDR3 has 13 amino acids. The ends were cut back, 5 bases at V and 11 bases at J, with 17 bases in the middle. Germline CDR1 MNHEY, CDR2 SVGAGI. DNA of the CDR3: TGTGCCAGCAGTCCCAATTGGAGGGTGATGCAGTATTTT. Protein product: CASSPNWRVMQYF.

This chain uses TRBV19 with TRBJ2-7; maybe TRBD2 (6 bases). The V and J ends lost 3 bases and 0 bases respectively, with 9 bases between them. In germline, CDR1 is LNHDA, CDR2 SQIVND (reference sequence). The CDR3 is made up of 14 amino acids. Here the CDR3 DNA reads TGTGCCAGTAGTATCGGCGGGGTCTCCTACGAGCAGTACTTC. Residues: CASSIGGVSYEQYF. The entire variable domain, with the rest obtained from reference TRBV19 and TRBJ2-7, is as follows: DGGITQSPKYLFRKEGQNVTLSCEQNLNHDAMYWYRQDPGQGLRLIYYSQIVNDFQKGDIAEGYSVSREKKESFPLTVTSAQKNPTAFYLCASSIGGVSYEQYFGPGTRLTVT.

The V call is TRBV30, the J call TRBJ1-5, with 11 bases matching TRBD1. CDR1 is GTSNPN and CDR2 is SVGIG in the germline V gene (reference sequence). The CDR3 covers 17 residues. The V and J ends lost 3 bases and 2 bases, in that order; junction bases with no gene match: 9. CDR3 coding DNA: TGTGCCTGGAGCTCCGGGACAGGGGGTATAGGCAATCAGCCCCAGCATTTT. It translates to CAWSSGTGGIGNQPQHF.

The chain is built from TRBV9 and TRBJ2-5; possible D gene TRBD2, 6 bases. V lost 0 bases and J 5 bases, leaving 23 bases between the germline ends. This CDR3 contains 18 residues. Germline-derived CDR1 and CDR2 are SGDLS and YYNGEE. CDR3 bases: TGTGCCAGCAGCGTAGTTCTGGACCTAGGGAGTCGGGGGGAGACCCAGTACTTC. It specifies CASSVVLDLGSRGETQYF.

The chain recombines TRBV29-1 with TRBJ2-7; TRBD1 matches 8 bases. V lost 5 bases and J lost 5; bases outside the gene matches: 11. The germline CDR1 and CDR2 sequences are SQVTM and ANQGSEA. There are 14 residues in the CDR3. DNA for the CDR3: TGCAGCGTTACGGACAGGGCGCCTCTCCACGAGCAGTACTTC. This gives the protein CSVTDRAPLHEQYF.

This rearrangement joins TRBV19 to TRBJ1-4; 12 nucleotides match TRBD1. Unmatched junction bases numbered 4, after V lost 3 bases and J lost 5 bases. This CDR3 is built from 16 residues. Germline lookup yields CDR1 LNHDA and CDR2 SQIVND (reference sequence). CDR3 residues: CASSISGTGGNEKLFF. CDR3 in DNA: TGTGCCAGTAGTATCTCGGGGACAGGGGGCAATGAAAAACTGTTTTTT. Full variable domain (rest looked up from reference TRBV19 and TRBJ1-4): DGGITQSPKYLFRKEGQNVTLSCEQNLNHDAMYWYRQDPGQGLRLIYYSQIVNDFQKGDIAEGYSVSREKKESFPLTVTSAQKNPTAFYLCASSISGTGGNEKLFFGSGTQLSVL.

The gene calls are TRBV9 and TRBJ2-7, with TRBD1 identical over 9 bases. Germline CDR1 is SGDLS and CDR2 is YYNGEE. CDR3 size: 17 residues. V dropped 0 bases and J dropped 3; count of bases not matched to a gene: 10. CDR3 loop: CASSVGGGGGQGYEQYF. The CDR3 DNA follows: TGTGCCAGCAGCGTAGGAGGAGGGGGGGGACAGGGCTACGAGCAGTACTTC.

A few counts support this clone. V is TRBV4-2 and J is TRBJ2-3, with 10 nucleotides matching TRBD2. Per germline, CDR1 LGHNA and CDR2 YNFKEQ. Trimming cost V 4 bases and J 4 bases; bases outside gene matches: 8. The CDR3 has 16 residues. CDR3 region: CASSREAGGPADTQYF. Written as DNA, the CDR3 is TGTGCCAGCAGCCGGGAAGCGGGGGGGCCGGCAGATACGCAGTATTTT.

As DNA, the CDR3 is TGTGCCAGCAGTTTGACAGGGGCGGAGAATGAGCAGTTCTTC. Protein sequence: CASSLTGAENEQFF. The gene calls are TRBV27 and TRBJ2-1; TRBD1 aligns across 8 bases. The CDR3 extends over 14 amino acids. Germline V gene lookup returns CDR1 MNHEY and CDR2 SMNVEV (reference sequence). After removal of 3 bases from V and 7 bases from J, the junction contained 5 bases not matched to a gene.

To note about this clone: The same CDR3 is also encoded by other DNA sequences in this sample. The CDR3 coding sequence is TGTGCCAGCAGTTACTCGGACAGGGGTGCCTACGAGCAGTACTTC. It encodes CASSYSDRGAYEQYF. V usage is TRBV6-5 and J usage is TRBJ2-7; 9 bases are a match to TRBD1. From germline, CDR1 is MNHEY and CDR2 SVGAGI. Trimming at V came to 0 bases and at J to 2 bases, leaving 2 bases not matched to a gene. This CDR3 is 15 amino acids long.